These T cell receptor beta chains were read from a single sample in a study of OX40 agonist ivuxolimab in advanced cancers. The table came from immunoSEQ multiplex PCR; TCRdb's copy has only in-frame clones and leaves some out. The sample carries about 18,000 clones, about two thirds recorded once. This specimen was CD4+ or CD8+ T cells sorted from blood, taken in a trial of the OX40 agonist ivuxolimab. These receptors were obtained from an adult with an advanced solid tumor such as melanoma, head and neck, liver or kidney cancer. Both conserved end residues are part of each CDR3. D genes are given only for firm matches. Where a row states a size, it is once, few, many or the class of an expanded clone; other rows omit it.

V gene	D gene	J gene	clone size	CDR3 DNA	CDR3 protein
TRBV4-1	TRBD2	TRBJ2-5	.	TGCGCCAGCAGCCAAGCACCGGGAGGGCCGGGGGAGACCCAGTACTTC	CASSQAPGGPGETQYF
TRBV10-1	TRBD2	TRBJ2-1	.	TGCGCCAGCAGTGTCGGTCCCGGACTAGCGGAACTCAATGAGCAGTTCTTC	CASSVGPGLAELNEQFF
TRBV4-1	.	TRBJ1-1	.	TGCGCCAGCAGCGCCTCAGGGACGGAGACTGAAGCTTTCTTT	CASSASGTETEAFF
TRBV10-3	.	TRBJ2-7	.	TGTGCCATCAGTGAGCCCCGGGGCGACACTCCCTACGAGCAGTACTTC	CAISEPRGDTPYEQYF
TRBV21-1	.	TRBJ1-5	once	TGTGCCAGCAGCCTCACTTCAGTCCCGGGACAGGGTAGTAGCAATCAGCCCCAGCATTTT	CASSLTSVPGQGSSNQPQHF
TRBV27	TRBD2	TRBJ2-1	.	TGTGCCAGCAGTACTAGCGGGAGTCTAAGTAGTGAGCAGTTCTTC	CASSTSGSLSSEQFF
TRBV6-6	.	TRBJ1-1	.	TGTGCCAGCACCCTCGCAACAAGTAGGACTGAAGCTTTCTTT	CASTLATSRTEAFF
TRBV30	TRBD2	TRBJ2-7	.	TGTGCCTGGAGTGGATTTACTAGCGGGGGCTACGAGCAGTACTTC	CAWSGFTSGGYEQYF
TRBV27	TRBD2	TRBJ2-3	.	TGTGCCACCAGTGATGGGACTAGTAGCTATACGCAGTATTTT	CATSDGTSSYTQYF
TRBV28	TRBD1	TRBJ2-7	.	TGTGCCAGCAGTTCGGGACAGGTAGGCTACGAGCAGTACTTC	CASSSGQVGYEQYF
TRBV7-9	.	TRBJ1-1	.	TGTGCCAGCAGCTGGGGTGGAGTGAACACTGAAGCTTTCTTT	CASSWGGVNTEAFF
TRBV6-5	.	TRBJ1-2	.	TGTGCCAGCAGTTACCTCAGGGCCGGCTATGGCTACACCTTC	CASSYLRAGYGYTF